One and the same sample provided the 7 T cell receptor beta chains below, sequenced in a study of T-cell reconstitution after alpha-beta-depleted transplantation in children (dated by TCRdb to the mid-2010s). The treatment or condition label here, explained by the study, means: allogeneic hematopoietic cell transplantation with graft depleted of TCRalphabeta T cells and CD19 B cells. Receptor amplification or capture employed PCR. Sequenced using an Illumina HiSeq 2500. To normalize quantification of the TCRbeta repertoire, the TCR libraries were built with molecular barcoding that relied on unique molecular identifiers. Through fastp at Q25 and MiXCR, TCRdb rebuilt clones from the public reads, retaining in-frame beta chains. Rows matching on CDR3 protein sequence are summarized as one entry with the most common DNA and genes. Recorded for this sample are hundreds of thousands of distinct CDR3 sequences; about an eighth of them occurred a single time. The ten largest clones represent 0.79% of the sample.

Specimen: PBMCs, collected before TCRalphabeta/CD19-depleted stem cell transplant. The source is a girl aged 2-9 years with congenital amegakaryocytic thrombocytopenia, due to receive a stem cell transplant.

This clonotype was detected many times. The chain is built from TRBV6-5 and TRBJ2-1; D is possibly TRBD1 or TRBD2 (5 bases each). From germline, CDR1 is MNHEY and CDR2 SVGAGI. V was clipped by 2 bases and J by 4 bases, with 18 bases between them. This CDR3 has 17 amino acids. The CDR3 region is CASSYKRVGRYYNEQFF. Written as DNA, the CDR3 is TGTGCCAGCAGTTACAAGAGGGTGGGGCGGTATTACAATGAGCAGTTCTTC.

This clonotype was recorded a few times. The chain has TRBV15 and TRBJ1-1; a possible D gene is TRBD1 (6 bases). Germline CDR1 LNHNV, CDR2 YYDKDF (reference sequence). Trimming pared 5 bases from V and 3 bases from J, leaving 10 bases between. This CDR3 has 13 residues. In DNA, the CDR3 is TGTGCCACCAGCTTCCGACAGGACACTGAAGCTTTCTTT. Its translation: CATSFRQDTEAFF.

This clonotype was detected only a few times. V gene TRBV24-1 combines with J gene TRBJ2-1; D may be TRBD1 or TRBD2 (5 bases each). Trimming removed 2 bases at V and 5 bases at J, with 15 bases between. The CDR3 is 16 residues long. CDR1 and CDR2 (germline): KGHDR, SFDVKD. CDR3 sequence (DNA): TGTGCCACCAGTGATTACCGGGACCAAATAGACAATGAGCAGTTCTTC. Protein: CATSDYRDQIDNEQFF.

Concerning this clonotype: A clone one base away is much larger, so this may be a read error. The chain recombines TRBV5-5 with TRBJ2-1, with 7 bases that match TRBD2. The CDR3 spans 14 residues. Germline CDR1 is SGHKS and CDR2 is YYEKEE (reference sequence). Trimming removed 4 bases from V and 5 bases from J; junction bases left unmatched: 6. CDR3 bases: TGTGCCAGCAGCCCCGGGACTAACGACAATGAGCAGTTCTTC. It specifies CASSPGTNDNEQFF. The full variable domain, rest sourced from reference TRBV5-5 and TRBJ2-1, is DAGVTQSPTHLIKTRGQQVTLRCSPISGHKSVSWYQQVLGQGPQFIFQYYEKEERGRGNFPDRFSARQFPNYSSELNVNALLLGDSALYLCASSPGTNDNEQFFGPGTRLTVL.

The chain couples TRBV11-3 to TRBJ2-3; D is undetermined. The V end was cut by 5 bases, the J end by 8 bases, with 14 bases between. CDR3 size: 13 residues. CDR1 SGHNT and CDR2 YENEEA come from the germline V gene. The CDR3 reads CASSIGLSSTQYF. For the CDR3, the DNA is TGTGCCAGCAGCATAGGGCTATCAAGTACGCAGTATTTT. Together with reference TRBV11-3 and TRBJ2-3, the CDR3 gives the full variable domain: EAGVVQSPRYKIIEKKQPVAFWCNPISGHNTLYWYLQNLGQGPELLIRYENEEAVDDSQLPKDRFSAERLKGVDSTLKIQPAELGDSAVYLCASSIGLSSTQYFGPGTRLTVL.

In its sample, this clonotype was seen many times. The rearrangement uses TRBV5-1 and TRBJ2-7; 9 bases match TRBD1. Trimming cost V 4 bases and J 3 bases; bases outside gene matches: 5. The CDR3 extends over 14 amino acids. The germline V gene encodes CDR1 SGHRS and CDR2 YFSETQ. Here the CDR3 DNA reads TGCGCCAGCAGCCTGGGACAGGGACACTACGAGCAGTACTTC. Protein sequence: CASSLGQGHYEQYF.

This clonotype was found a few times. V is TRBV5-1 and J is TRBJ2-1; TRBD2 agrees at 14 bases. CDR1 is SGHRS and CDR2 is YFSETQ in the germline V gene. This CDR3 comprises 16 residues. V lost 4 bases to trimming and J lost 4 bases; unmatched junction nucleotides: 4. This chain's CDR3 is CASSEGLAGAYNEQFF. Written as DNA, the CDR3 is TGCGCCAGCAGCGAGGGACTAGCGGGAGCTTACAATGAGCAGTTCTTC.